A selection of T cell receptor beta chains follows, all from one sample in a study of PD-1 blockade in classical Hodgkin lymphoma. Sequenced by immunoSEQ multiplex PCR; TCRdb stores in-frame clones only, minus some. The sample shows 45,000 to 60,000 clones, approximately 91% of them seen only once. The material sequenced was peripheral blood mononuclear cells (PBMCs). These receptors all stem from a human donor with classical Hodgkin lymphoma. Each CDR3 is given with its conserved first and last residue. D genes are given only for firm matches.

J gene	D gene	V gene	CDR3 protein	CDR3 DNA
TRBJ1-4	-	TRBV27	CASSLEAPTANEKLFF	TGTGCCAGCAGTTTAGAAGCCCCGACGGCTAATGAAAAACTGTTTTTT
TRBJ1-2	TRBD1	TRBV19	CASSILVDRGRPREGYTF	TGTGCCAGTAGTATTTTGGTCGACAGGGGACGACCTAGGGAGGGCTACACCTTC
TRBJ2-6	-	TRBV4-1	CASSQGTSSGANVLTF	TGCGCCAGCAGCCAGGGGACTTCTTCTGGGGCCAACGTCCTGACTTTC
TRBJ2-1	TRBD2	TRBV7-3	CASSVSGSTYNEQFF	TGTGCCAGCAGCGTCAGCGGGAGCACTTACAATGAGCAGTTCTTC
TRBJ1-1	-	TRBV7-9	CASSSETRNTEAFF	TGTGCCAGCAGCTCCGAGACAAGGAACACTGAAGCTTTCTTT
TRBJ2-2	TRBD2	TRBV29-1	CSVEGPGGGKTGELFF	TGCAGCGTTGAAGGACCGGGGGGAGGTAAAACCGGGGAGCTGTTTTTT
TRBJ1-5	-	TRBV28	CASSSGGGNQPQHF	TGTGCCAGCAGTTCCGGGGGCGGCAATCAGCCCCAGCATTTT
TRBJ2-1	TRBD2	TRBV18	CASSDRVAGYNEQFF	TGTGCCAGCTCAGACCGAGTAGCGGGTTACAATGAGCAGTTCTTC
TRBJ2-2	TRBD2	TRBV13	CASSPPSGRWAGELFF	TGTGCCAGCAGCCCACCTAGCGGGAGGTGGGCCGGGGAGCTGTTTTTT
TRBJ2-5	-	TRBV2	CASIRGSAQETQYF	TGTGCCAGCATCCGGGGTAGCGCACAAGAGACCCAGTACTTC